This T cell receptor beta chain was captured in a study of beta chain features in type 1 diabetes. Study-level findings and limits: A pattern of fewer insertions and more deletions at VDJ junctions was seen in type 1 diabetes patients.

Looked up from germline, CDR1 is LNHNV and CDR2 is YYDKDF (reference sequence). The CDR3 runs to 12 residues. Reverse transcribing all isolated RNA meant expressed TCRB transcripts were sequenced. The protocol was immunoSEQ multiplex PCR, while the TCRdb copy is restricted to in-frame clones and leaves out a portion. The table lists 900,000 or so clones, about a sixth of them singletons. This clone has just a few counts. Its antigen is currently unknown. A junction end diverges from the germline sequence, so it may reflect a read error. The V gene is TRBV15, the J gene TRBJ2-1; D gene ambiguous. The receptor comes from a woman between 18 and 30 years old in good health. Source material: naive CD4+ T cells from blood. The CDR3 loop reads CATSRDKDGGVF. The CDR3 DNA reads TGTGCCACCAGCAGAGATAAGGATGGTGGGGTCTTC.